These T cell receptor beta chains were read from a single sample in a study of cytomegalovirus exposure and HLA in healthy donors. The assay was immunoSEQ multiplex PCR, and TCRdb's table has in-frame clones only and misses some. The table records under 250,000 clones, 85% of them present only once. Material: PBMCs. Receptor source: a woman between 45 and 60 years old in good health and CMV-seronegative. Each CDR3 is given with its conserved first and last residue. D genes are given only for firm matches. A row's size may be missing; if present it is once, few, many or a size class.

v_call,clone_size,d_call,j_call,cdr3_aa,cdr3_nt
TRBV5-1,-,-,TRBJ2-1,CASSFGQKPYNEQFF,TGCGCCAGCAGCTTTGGACAGAAGCCCTACAATGAGCAGTTCTTC
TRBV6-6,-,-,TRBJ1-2,CASSYSRVHGYTF,TGTGCCAGCAGTTATTCCAGGGTCCATGGCTACACCTTC
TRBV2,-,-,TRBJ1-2,CASNNREYYGYTF,TGTGCCAGCAACAACAGGGAGTACTATGGCTACACCTTC
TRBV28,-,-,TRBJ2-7,CASSTSGYEQYF,TGTGCCAGCAGTACTAGTGGCTACGAGCAGTACTTC
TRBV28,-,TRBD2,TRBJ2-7,CAFGRTSYEQYF,TGTGCCTTCGGGAGGACATCCTACGAGCAGTACTTC
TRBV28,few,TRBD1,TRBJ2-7,CASSPGDRRDEQYF,TGTGCCAGCAGTCCCGGGGACAGGAGAGACGAGCAGTACTTC
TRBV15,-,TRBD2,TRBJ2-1,CATSGTLAGAVEQFF,TGTGCCACCAGCGGGACCCTAGCGGGAGCTGTTGAGCAGTTCTTC
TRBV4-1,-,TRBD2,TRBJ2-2,CASSPGLAGVGNTGELFF,TGCGCCAGCAGCCCGGGACTAGCGGGAGTTGGGAACACCGGGGAGCTGTTTTTT
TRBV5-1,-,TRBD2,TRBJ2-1,CASSLARAGEVNEQFF,TGCGCCAGCAGCTTGGCCCGTGCGGGAGAAGTAAATGAGCAGTTCTTC
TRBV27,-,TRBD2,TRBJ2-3,CASMGSGRLNGYTDTQYF,TGTGCCAGCATGGGTAGCGGGAGGTTGAATGGGTACACAGATACGCAGTATTTT
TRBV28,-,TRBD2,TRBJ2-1,CASSPRDYGYNEQFF,TGTGCCAGCAGCCCGCGGGACTATGGTTACAATGAGCAGTTCTTC
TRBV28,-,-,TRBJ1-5,CASSPPVFSGRPQHF,TGTGCCAGCAGCCCCCCGGTCTTTAGCGGGAGGCCCCAGCATTTT
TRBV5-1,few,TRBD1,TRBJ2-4,CASSLQGAVAKNIQYF,TGCGCCAGCAGCTTGCAGGGGGCGGTGGCCAAAAACATTCAGTACTTC
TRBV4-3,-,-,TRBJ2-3,CASSQDGADRTDTQYF,TGCGCCAGCAGCCAAGATGGGGCGGACCGCACAGATACGCAGTATTTT
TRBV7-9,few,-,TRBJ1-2,CASSAQGAEGYGYTF,TGTGCCAGCAGCGCCCAGGGTGCGGAGGGCTATGGCTACACCTTC
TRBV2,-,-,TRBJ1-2,CASSILTAPGTF,TGTGCCAGCAGTATATTGACAGCGCCGGGCACCTTC
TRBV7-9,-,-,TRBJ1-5,CASSLGQGHQPQHF,TGTGCCAGCAGCTTAGGCCAGGGCCATCAGCCCCAGCATTTT